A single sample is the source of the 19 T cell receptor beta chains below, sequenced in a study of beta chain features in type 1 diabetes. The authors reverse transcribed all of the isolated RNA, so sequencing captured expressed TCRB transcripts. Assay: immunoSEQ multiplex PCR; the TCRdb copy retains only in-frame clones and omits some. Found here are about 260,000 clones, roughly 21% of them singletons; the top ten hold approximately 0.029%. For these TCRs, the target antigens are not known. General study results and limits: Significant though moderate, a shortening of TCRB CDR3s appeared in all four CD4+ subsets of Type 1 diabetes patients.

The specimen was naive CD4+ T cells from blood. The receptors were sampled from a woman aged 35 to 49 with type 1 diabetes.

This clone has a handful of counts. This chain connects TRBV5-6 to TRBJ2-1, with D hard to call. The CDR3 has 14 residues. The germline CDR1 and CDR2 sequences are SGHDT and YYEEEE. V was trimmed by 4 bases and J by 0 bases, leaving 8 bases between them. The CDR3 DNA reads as TGTGCCAGCAGCCCCTGGAGCTCCTACAATGAGCAGTTCTTC. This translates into CASSPWSSYNEQFF.

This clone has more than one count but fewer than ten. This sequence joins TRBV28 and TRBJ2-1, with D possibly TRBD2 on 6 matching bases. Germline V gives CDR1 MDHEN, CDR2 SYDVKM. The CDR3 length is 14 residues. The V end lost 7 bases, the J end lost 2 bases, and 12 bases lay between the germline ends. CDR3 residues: CASTGDLTYNEQFF. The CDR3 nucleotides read TGTGCCAGCACGGGGGACTTAACCTACAATGAGCAGTTCTTC.

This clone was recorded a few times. The CDR3 here is CASSYTGTGNTDTQYF. The DNA of the CDR3 is TGTGCCAGCAGTTACACAGGGACAGGGAACACAGATACGCAGTATTTT. This rearrangement joins TRBV6-6 to TRBJ2-3, with 9 nucleotides matching TRBD1. The V gene end was trimmed by 2 bases and the J gene end by 2 bases; junction bases not matched to a gene: 5. Looked up from germline, CDR1 is MNHNY and CDR2 is SVGAGI (reference sequence). CDR3 length: 16 amino acids.

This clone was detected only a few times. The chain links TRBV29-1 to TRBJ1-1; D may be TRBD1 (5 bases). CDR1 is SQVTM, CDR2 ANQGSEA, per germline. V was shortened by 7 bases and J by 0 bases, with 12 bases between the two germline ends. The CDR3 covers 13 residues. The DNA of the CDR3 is TGCAGCGGACAGAACCTCCTGAACACTGAAGCTTTCTTT. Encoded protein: CSGQNLLNTEAFF. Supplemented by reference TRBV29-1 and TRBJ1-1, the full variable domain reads SAVISQKPSRDICQRGTSLTIQCQVDSQVTMMFWYRQQPGQSLTLIATANQGSEATYESGFVIDKFPISRPNLTFSTLTVSNMSPEDSSIYLCSGQNLLNTEAFFGQGTRLTVV.

CDR3 residues: CASSRRQAGPTDTQYF. For the CDR3, the DNA is TGCGCCAGCAGCCGCCGACAGGCGGGCCCCACAGATACGCAGTATTTT. The chain has TRBV5-1 and TRBJ2-3; the D gene is possibly TRBD1 (6 bases). V lost 4 bases to trimming and J lost 2 bases, with 17 bases between them. The CDR3 runs to 16 residues. Germline V gives CDR1 SGHRS, CDR2 YFSETQ.

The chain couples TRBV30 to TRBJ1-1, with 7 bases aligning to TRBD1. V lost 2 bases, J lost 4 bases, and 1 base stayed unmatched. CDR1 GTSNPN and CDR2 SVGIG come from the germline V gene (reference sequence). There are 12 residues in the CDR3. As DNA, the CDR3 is TGTGCCTGGAGTTCAGGGGGCACTGAAGCTTTCTTT. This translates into CAWSSGGTEAFF.

The CDR3 here is CASSLRESREGYTF. The CDR3 region has the DNA TGTGCCAGCAGCTTGAGGGAATCGCGGGAAGGCTACACCTTC. The genes are TRBV11-1 and TRBJ1-2; D remains ambiguous. Germline assignment: CDR1 SGHAT and CDR2 FQDESV (reference sequence). CDR3 size: 14 residues. Trimming took 3 bases from V and 8 from J, leaving 16 bases between them.

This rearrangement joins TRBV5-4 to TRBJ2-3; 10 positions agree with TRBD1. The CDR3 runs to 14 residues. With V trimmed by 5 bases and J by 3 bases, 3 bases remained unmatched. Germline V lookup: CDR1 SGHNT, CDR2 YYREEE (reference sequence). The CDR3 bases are TGTGCCAGCAGGGTGGGACAGGGGACAGATACGCAGTATTTT. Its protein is CASRVGQGTDTQYF.

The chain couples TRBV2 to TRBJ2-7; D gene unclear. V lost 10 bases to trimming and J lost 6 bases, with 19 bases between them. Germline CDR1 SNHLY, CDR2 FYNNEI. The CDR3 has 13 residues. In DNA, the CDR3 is TGTGCCACTTCGGGTCTTAAGGTCGGCGAGCAGTACTTC. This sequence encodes CATSGLKVGEQYF.

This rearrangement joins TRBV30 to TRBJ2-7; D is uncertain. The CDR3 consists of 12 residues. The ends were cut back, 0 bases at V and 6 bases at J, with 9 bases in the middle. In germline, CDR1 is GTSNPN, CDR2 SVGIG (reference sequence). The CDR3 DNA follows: TGTGCCTGGAGTGTACTCTCTGGCGAGCAGTACTTC. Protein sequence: CAWSVLSGEQYF.

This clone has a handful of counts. CDR3 loop: CASSLGQNPSYEQYF. The DNA of the CDR3 is TGTGCCAGCAGCTTAGGCCAGAACCCCTCCTACGAGCAGTACTTC. The J gene is TRBJ2-7, the V gene TRBV7-2, with D uncertain. The CDR3 length is 15 residues. V shed 1 base and J shed 0 bases, with 10 bases lying between them. Germline V CDR1 and CDR2: SGHTA, FQGNSA.

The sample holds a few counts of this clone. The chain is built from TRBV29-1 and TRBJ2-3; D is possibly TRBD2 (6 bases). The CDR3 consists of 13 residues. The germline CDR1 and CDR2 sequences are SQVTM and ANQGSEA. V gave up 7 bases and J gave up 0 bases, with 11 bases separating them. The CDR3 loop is CSALAESTDTQYF. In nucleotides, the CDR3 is TGCAGCGCTTTAGCGGAGAGCACAGATACGCAGTATTTT.

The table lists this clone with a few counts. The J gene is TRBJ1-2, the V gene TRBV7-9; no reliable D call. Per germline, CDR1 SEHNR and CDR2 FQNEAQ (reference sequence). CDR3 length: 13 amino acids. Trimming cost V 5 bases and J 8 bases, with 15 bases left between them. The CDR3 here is CASSAPTKRGYTF. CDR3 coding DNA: TGTGCCAGCAGCGCACCCACGAAGCGCGGCTACACCTTC.

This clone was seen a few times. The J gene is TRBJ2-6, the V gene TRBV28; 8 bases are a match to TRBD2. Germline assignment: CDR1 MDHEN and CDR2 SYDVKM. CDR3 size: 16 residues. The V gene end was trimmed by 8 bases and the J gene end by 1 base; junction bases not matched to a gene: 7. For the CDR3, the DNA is TGTGCCAGCCACCGGGGGGGATGGTCTGGGGCCAACGTCCTGACTTTC. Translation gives CASHRGGWSGANVLTF. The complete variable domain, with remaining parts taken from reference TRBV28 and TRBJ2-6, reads DVKVTQSSRYLVKRTGEKVFLECVQDMDHENMFWYRQDPGLGLRLIYFSYDVKMKEKGDIPEGYSVSREKKERFSLILESASTNQTSMYLCASHRGGWSGANVLTFGAGSRLTVL.

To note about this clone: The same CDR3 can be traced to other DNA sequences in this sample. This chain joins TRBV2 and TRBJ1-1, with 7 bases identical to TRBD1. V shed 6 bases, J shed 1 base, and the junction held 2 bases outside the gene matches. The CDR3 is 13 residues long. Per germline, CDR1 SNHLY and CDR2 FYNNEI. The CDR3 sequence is CASSGDRNTEAFF. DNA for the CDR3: TGTGCCAGCAGCGGGGACAGGAACACTGAAGCTTTCTTT.

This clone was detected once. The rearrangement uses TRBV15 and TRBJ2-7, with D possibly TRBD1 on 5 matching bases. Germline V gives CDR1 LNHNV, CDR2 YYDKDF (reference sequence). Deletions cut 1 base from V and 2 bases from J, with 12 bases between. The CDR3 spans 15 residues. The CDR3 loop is CATSRVRQSTYEQYF. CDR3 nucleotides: TGTGCCACCAGCAGAGTCCGACAGAGCACCTACGAGCAGTACTTC.

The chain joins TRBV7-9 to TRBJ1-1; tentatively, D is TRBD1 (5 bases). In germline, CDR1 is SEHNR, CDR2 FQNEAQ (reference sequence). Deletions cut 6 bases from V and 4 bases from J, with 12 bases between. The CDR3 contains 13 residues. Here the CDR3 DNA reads TGTGCCAGCAGAATCGACGGGGGCACTGAAGCTTTCTTT. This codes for CASRIDGGTEAFF.

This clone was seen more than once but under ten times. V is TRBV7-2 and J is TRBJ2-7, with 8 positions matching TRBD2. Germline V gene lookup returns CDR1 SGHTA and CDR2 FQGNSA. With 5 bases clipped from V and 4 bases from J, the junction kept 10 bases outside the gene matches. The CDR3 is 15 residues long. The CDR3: CASSRATSGKYEQYF. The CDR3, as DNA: TGTGCCAGCAGCCGTGCTACTAGCGGAAAGTACGAGCAGTACTTC.

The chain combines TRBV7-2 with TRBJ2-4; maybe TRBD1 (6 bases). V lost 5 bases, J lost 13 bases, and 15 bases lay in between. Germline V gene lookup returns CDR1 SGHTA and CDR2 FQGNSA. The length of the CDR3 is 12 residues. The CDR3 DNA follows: TGTGCCAGCAGCCCCGGACAGCCTTTCCAGTACTTC. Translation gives CASSPGQPFQYF.